This T cell receptor beta chain was recovered during a study of T cell changes during pregnancy in multiple sclerosis. The germline gives CDR1 MNHEY, CDR2 SMNVEV (reference sequence). The V gene end was trimmed by 5 bases and the J gene end by 0 bases; junction bases not matched to a gene: 4. The CDR3 consists of 15 residues. Sequencing used immunoSEQ multiplex PCR; TCRdb keeps in-frame clones, though not all of them. The profile covers about 80,000 clones, with about 90% appearing a single time and approximately 1.5% taken by the ten largest. The sequence was obtained from a female donor with multiple sclerosis, enrolled in a pregnancy study. V is TRBV27 and J is TRBJ1-5; TRBD1 matches 7 bases. Sequenced material: peripheral blood, taken before pregnancy. The CDR3 DNA is TGTGCCAGCAGTCCGGGACAGACTAGCAATCAGCCCCAGCATTTT. It is translated as CASSPGQTSNQPQHF.